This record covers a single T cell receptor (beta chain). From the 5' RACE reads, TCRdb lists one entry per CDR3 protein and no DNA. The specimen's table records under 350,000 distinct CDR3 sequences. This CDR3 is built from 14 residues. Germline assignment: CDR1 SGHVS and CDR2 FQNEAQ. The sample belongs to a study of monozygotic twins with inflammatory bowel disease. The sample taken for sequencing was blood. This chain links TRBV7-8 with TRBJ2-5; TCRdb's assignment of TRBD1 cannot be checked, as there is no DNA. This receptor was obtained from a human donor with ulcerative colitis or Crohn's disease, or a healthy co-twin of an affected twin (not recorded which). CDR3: CASSLTAGAETQYF.